A selection of T cell receptor beta chains follows, all from one sample in a study of blood T cell repertoires in COVID-19. Sequenced by immunoSEQ multiplex PCR; TCRdb stores in-frame clones only, minus some. This sample yields about 76,000 clones, of which about four fifths are seen a single time; 15% to 17% belongs to the top ten. The sequenced sample consisted of peripheral blood. The source of these receptors is a human donor in a cohort sampled during active COVID-19. CDR3s include the opening cysteine and the closing phenylalanine or tryptophan. Each record gives: V gene, D gene, J gene, clone size, CDR3 DNA, CDR3 protein. The D gene is left open where the match is weak. Only some rows state a clone size, as once, few, many or a class for expanded clones.

v_gene: TRBV5-6
d_gene: .
j_gene: TRBJ2-1
abundance: .
CDR3nt: TGTGCCAGCAGCATGGCCGGGACTAGCATCAAACAGGGGGACAATGAGCAGTTCTTC
CDR3aa: CASSMAGTSIKQGDNEQFF

v_gene: TRBV7-9
d_gene: .
j_gene: TRBJ2-1
abundance: .
CDR3nt: TGTGCCAGCAGCCAGGGAGGAAAAGAGCAGTTCTTC
CDR3aa: CASSQGGKEQFF

v_gene: TRBV6-5
d_gene: TRBD1
j_gene: TRBJ2-7
abundance: .
CDR3nt: TGTGCCAGCAGCCGGTCCGGGACAGGGCAGGGCGAGCAGTACTTC
CDR3aa: CASSRSGTGQGEQYF

v_gene: TRBV13
d_gene: .
j_gene: TRBJ2-1
abundance: .
CDR3nt: TGTGCCAGCAGCTTAGCGGGGAGCTCCTACAATGAGCAGTTCTTC
CDR3aa: CASSLAGSSYNEQFF

v_gene: TRBV5-4
d_gene: TRBD2
j_gene: TRBJ2-7
abundance: .
CDR3nt: TGTGCCAGCAGCAGGTCTAGCGGGGTCCGTAGCGAGCAGTACTTC
CDR3aa: CASSRSSGVRSEQYF

v_gene: TRBV6-5
d_gene: TRBD2
j_gene: TRBJ2-7
abundance: .
CDR3nt: TGTGCCAGCAGTTGGACGGGAGGGCCCTACGAGCAGTACTTC
CDR3aa: CASSWTGGPYEQYF

v_gene: TRBV5-1
d_gene: TRBD2
j_gene: TRBJ2-5
abundance: .
CDR3nt: TGCGCCAGCCGCCATGAGGGCGGGAGGGGAGAGACCCAGTACTTC
CDR3aa: CASRHEGGRGETQYF

v_gene: TRBV5-1
d_gene: .
j_gene: TRBJ2-7
abundance: few
CDR3nt: TGCGCCAGCAGTCCTACACAGGGGACTTCCTACGAGCAGTACTTC
CDR3aa: CASSPTQGTSYEQYF

v_gene: TRBV6-5
d_gene: TRBD2
j_gene: TRBJ2-7
abundance: .
CDR3nt: TGTGCCAGCACGGGCGGGGGGGGAGCAGGGGAGCAGTACTTC
CDR3aa: CASTGGGGAGEQYF

v_gene: TRBV5-6
d_gene: TRBD1
j_gene: TRBJ1-5
abundance: .
CDR3nt: TGTGCCAGCAGCTGGGGACAGGGGAATCAGCCCCAGCATTTT
CDR3aa: CASSWGQGNQPQHF

v_gene: TRBV5-4
d_gene: .
j_gene: TRBJ2-3
abundance: .
CDR3nt: TGTGCCAGCAGCGATGGGAGAGTAGATACGCAGTATTTT
CDR3aa: CASSDGRVDTQYF

v_gene: TRBV5-1
d_gene: .
j_gene: TRBJ1-1
abundance: .
CDR3nt: TGCGCCAGCAGCTTGGAAGGACTTTCGAACACTGAAGCTTTCTTT
CDR3aa: CASSLEGLSNTEAFF

v_gene: TRBV7-2
d_gene: TRBD1
j_gene: TRBJ1-5
abundance: .
CDR3nt: TGTGCCAGCAGCTGGGACAGTAGCAATCAGCCCCAGCATTTT
CDR3aa: CASSWDSSNQPQHF

v_gene: TRBV5-1
d_gene: .
j_gene: TRBJ2-5
abundance: few
CDR3nt: TGCGCCAGCAGCTTTCAGGGGGAGACCCAGTACTTC
CDR3aa: CASSFQGETQYF

v_gene: TRBV11-2
d_gene: TRBD2
j_gene: TRBJ2-5
abundance: .
CDR3nt: TGTGCCAGCAGCCCCGTTAGGTTAGCGGGTGAAGAGACCCAGTACTTC
CDR3aa: CASSPVRLAGEETQYF

v_gene: TRBV18
d_gene: TRBD1
j_gene: TRBJ1-1
abundance: .
CDR3nt: TGTGCCAGCTCACCTCGGGACAGTCCGTATGGAGCTTTCTTT
CDR3aa: CASSPRDSPYGAFF

v_gene: TRBV2
d_gene: TRBD1
j_gene: TRBJ2-1
abundance: .
CDR3nt: TGTGCCAGCAGTCCCGGGACAGGGATATTCCATGAGCAGTTCTTC
CDR3aa: CASSPGTGIFHEQFF

v_gene: TRBV4-2
d_gene: .
j_gene: TRBJ2-5
abundance: .
CDR3nt: TGTGCCAGCAGCCCATTAGCGCTAGGGGGACAAGAGACCCAGTACTTC
CDR3aa: CASSPLALGGQETQYF